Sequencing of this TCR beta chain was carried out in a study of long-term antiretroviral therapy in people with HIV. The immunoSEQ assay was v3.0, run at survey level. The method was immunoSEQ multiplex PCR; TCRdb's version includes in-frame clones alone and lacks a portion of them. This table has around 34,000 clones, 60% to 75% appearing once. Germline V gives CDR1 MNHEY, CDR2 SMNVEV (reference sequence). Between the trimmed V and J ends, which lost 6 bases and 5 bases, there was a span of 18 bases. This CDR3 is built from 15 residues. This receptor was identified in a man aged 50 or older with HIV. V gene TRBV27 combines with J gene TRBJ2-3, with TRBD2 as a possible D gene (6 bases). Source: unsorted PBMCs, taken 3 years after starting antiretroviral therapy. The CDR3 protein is CASSHTRDVKDTQYF. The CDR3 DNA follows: TGTGCCAGCAGCCACACGCGGGACGTTAAAGATACGCAGTATTTT.